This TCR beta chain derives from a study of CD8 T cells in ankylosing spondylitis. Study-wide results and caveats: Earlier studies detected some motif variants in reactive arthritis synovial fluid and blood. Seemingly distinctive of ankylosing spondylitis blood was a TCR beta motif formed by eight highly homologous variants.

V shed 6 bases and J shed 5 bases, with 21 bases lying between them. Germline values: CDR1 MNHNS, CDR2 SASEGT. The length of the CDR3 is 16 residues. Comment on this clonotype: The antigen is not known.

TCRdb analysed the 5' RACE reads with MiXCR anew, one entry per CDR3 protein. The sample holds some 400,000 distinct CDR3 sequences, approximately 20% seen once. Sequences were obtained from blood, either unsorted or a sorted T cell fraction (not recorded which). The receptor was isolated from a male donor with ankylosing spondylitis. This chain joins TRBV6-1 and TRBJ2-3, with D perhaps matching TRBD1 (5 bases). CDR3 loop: CASSPPGSTLGDTQYF. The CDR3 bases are TGTGCCAGCAGCCCGCCAGGGTCAACTTTGGGAGATACGCAGTATTTT.